The source of this TCR beta chain is a study of T cell responses to AZD1222 COVID-19 vaccine. As concerns this clone: What it binds is unknown.

Sequenced by immunoSEQ multiplex PCR; TCRdb stores in-frame clones only, minus some. The sample holds 150,000 or so clones, around nine tenths seen once. The V gene lost 0 bases and the J gene lost 2 bases, with 7 bases spanning the gap. CDR3 length: 15 amino acids. Germline CDR1 reads LGHNA; CDR2 reads YSLEER. General study findings and limits: The CD4 TCRs associated with vaccination extended across spike and predominated at 160-218 and 743-854. Only after the peak T cell response were repertoires sampled.

J is TRBJ2-2 and V is TRBV4-3; D gene unclear. This clonotype originated in an adult in good health. The sample here was peripheral blood, taken on day 0 of AZD1222 vaccination. The CDR3 region has the DNA TGCGCCAGCAGCCAAGATATGAGTAACACCGGGGAGCTGTTTTTT. Protein: CASSQDMSNTGELFF.